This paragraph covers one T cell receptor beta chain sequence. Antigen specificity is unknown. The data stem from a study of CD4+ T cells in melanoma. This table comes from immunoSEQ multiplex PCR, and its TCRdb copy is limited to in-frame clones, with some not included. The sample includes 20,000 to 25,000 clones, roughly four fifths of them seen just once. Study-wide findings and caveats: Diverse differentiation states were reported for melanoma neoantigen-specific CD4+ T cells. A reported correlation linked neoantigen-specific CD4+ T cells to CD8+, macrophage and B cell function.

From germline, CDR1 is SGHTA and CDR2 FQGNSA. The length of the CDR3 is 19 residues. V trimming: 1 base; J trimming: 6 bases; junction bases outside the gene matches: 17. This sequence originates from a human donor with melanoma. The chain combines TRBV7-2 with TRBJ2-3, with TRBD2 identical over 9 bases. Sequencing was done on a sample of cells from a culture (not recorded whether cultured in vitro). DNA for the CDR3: TGTGCCAGCAGCTTAGGCGGGGGGGCGTCCTCCCGCCCCCACGATACGCAGTATTTT. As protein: CASSLGGGASSRPHDTQYF.